The rows below give T cell receptor beta chains drawn from one sample of a study of CD8+CD57+ T cells in acquired aplastic anemia. TCRdb recomputed calls from the reads with MiXCR, one row per CDR3 protein. The table records around 500,000 distinct CDR3 sequences, about a third of them present only once. Sequenced sample: sorted CD4+, CD8+, or CD8+CD57+ T cells (not recorded which) from PBMCs. The source is a human donor with aplastic anemia. CDR3s include the opening cysteine and the closing phenylalanine or tryptophan. The D gene is left open where the match is weak. Size values are once, few and many counts, or a class for expanded clones, and some rows have none.

abundance	v_gene	j_gene	d_gene	CDR3aa	CDR3nt
few	TRBV11-2	TRBJ2-2	.	CASSRVRGSNTGELFF	TGTGCCAGCAGCCGTGTTAGGGGTAGCAACACCGGGGAGCTGTTTTTT
few	TRBV20-1	TRBJ2-3	.	CSARDERGTDTQYF	TGCAGTGCTAGAGACGAGAGGGGCACGGATACGCAGTATTTT
.	TRBV27	TRBJ1-2	TRBD1	CASSARDRADYGYTF	TGTGCCAGCAGTGCCCGGGACAGGGCTGACTATGGCTACACCTTC
many	TRBV7-9	TRBJ2-7	TRBD2	CASSPGLAEIEQYF	TGTGCCAGCAGCCCGGGACTAGCGGAGATCGAGCAGTACTTC
many	TRBV15	TRBJ2-7	.	CATSMSVVYRSYEQYF	TGTGCCACCAGCATGTCGGTTGTGTACCGTTCGTACGAGCAGTACTTC
few	TRBV20-1	TRBJ2-1	.	CSFRGFIGNEQFF	TGCAGTTTCCGGGGATTCATCGGGAATGAGCAGTTCTTC
.	TRBV7-6	TRBJ2-3	TRBD2	CASSKTSGGAGSTDTQYF	TGTGCCAGCAGCAAGACTAGCGGGGGGGCGGGGAGCACAGATACGCAGTATTTT
.	TRBV3-1	TRBJ2-7	.	CASSQDVWGMSYEQYF	TGTGCCAGCAGCCAAGATGTGTGGGGGATGTCCTACGAGCAGTACTTC
.	TRBV12-5	TRBJ2-7	.	CASAPRGGFYEQYF	TGTGCTAGTGCTCCACGTGGAGGGTTCTACGAGCAGTACTTC
.	TRBV30	TRBJ1-6	.	CAWSADRNRSPLHF	TGTGCCTGGAGTGCGGACCGGAATCGTTCACCCCTCCACTTT
.	TRBV25-1	TRBJ1-1	.	CASLSGDTEAFF	TGTGCCAGCTTATCAGGGGACACTGAAGCTTTCTTT
many	TRBV14	TRBJ2-7	.	CASSQGTYYEQYF	TGTGCCAGCAGCCAAGGGACATACTACGAGCAGTACTTC
.	TRBV5-1	TRBJ2-3	.	CASSIRTTHITDTQYF	TGCGCCAGCAGCATTCGGACTACCCATATCACAGATACGCAGTATTTT
.	TRBV27	TRBJ1-6	.	CASSLISGNYNSPLHF	TGTGCCAGCAGTTTAATTTCCGGGAATTATAATTCACCCCTCCACTTT
many	TRBV9	TRBJ2-7	TRBD1	CAGFLGTGHYEQYF	TGTGCCGGTTTCCTCGGGACAGGGCACTACGAGCAGTACTTC
.	TRBV19	TRBJ2-1	TRBD2	CATTGTSGSRGEQFF	TGTGCCACTACCGGGACTAGCGGGAGTCGGGGTGAGCAGTTCTTC
many	TRBV29-1	TRBJ2-7	TRBD1	CSVVTGVYEQYF	TGCAGCGTTGTGACAGGGGTCTACGAGCAGTACTTC
.	TRBV7-9	TRBJ1-6	.	CASSEQGGNSPLHF	TGTGCCAGCAGTGAACAGGGAGGTAATTCACCCCTCCACTTT
few	TRBV6-1	TRBJ1-6	.	CASSEVAGSSPLHF	TGTGCCAGCAGTGAAGTCGCGGGATCCTCACCCCTCCACTTT
few	TRBV4-1	TRBJ1-1	.	CASSQLRVSFF	TGCGCCAGCAGCCAACTTCGGGTATCTTTCTTT
few	TRBV29-1	TRBJ2-7	TRBD1	CSVQGLKTGHYEQYF	TGCAGCGTTCAAGGACTCAAGACAGGGCACTACGAGCAGTACTTC
.	TRBV6-1	TRBJ1-1	TRBD1	CASSSDRGRGTEAFF	TGTGCCAGCTCATCGGACAGGGGGCGAGGCACTGAAGCTTTCTTT
many	TRBV30	TRBJ1-2	.	CAWRSHGYTF	TGTGCCTGGCGGTCCCATGGCTACACCTTC
.	TRBV5-1	TRBJ1-1	TRBD1	CASSLVGQALAGGTEAFF	TGCGCCAGCAGCTTGGTGGGACAGGCTTTGGCAGGAGGTACTGAAGCTTTCTTT
.	TRBV5-4	TRBJ1-2	.	CASRVGGGFQNYGYTF	TGTGCCAGCAGGGTGGGCGGGGGGTTCCAAAACTATGGCTACACCTTC
many	TRBV9	TRBJ1-5	.	CASSVGGESDQPQHF	TGTGCCAGCAGCGTAGGAGGGGAATCCGATCAGCCCCAGCATTTT
few	TRBV27	TRBJ1-6	.	CASSQRENSPLHF	TGTGCCAGCAGTCAACGGGAAAATTCACCCCTCCACTTT
few	TRBV19	TRBJ2-7	.	CASSPGGGPFNEQYF	TGTGCCAGCAGCCCCGGCGGAGGGCCCTTCAACGAGCAGTACTTC
.	TRBV20-1	TRBJ2-6	.	CSAEGKGANVLTF	TGCAGTGCTGAGGGGAAAGGGGCCAACGTCCTGACTTTC
.	TRBV20-1	TRBJ2-7	TRBD2	CSARDLGEGQYF	TGCAGTGCTAGAGATCTGGGGGAGGGGCAGTACTTC
.	TRBV7-2	TRBJ2-5	TRBD1	CASSSDRGWETQYF	TGTGCCAGCAGCTCGGACAGGGGGTGGGAGACCCAGTACTTC
.	TRBV10-3	TRBJ1-3	.	CASSSSHSSGNTIYF	TGTGCCAGCAGTTCTAGCCACAGCTCTGGAAACACCATATATTTT